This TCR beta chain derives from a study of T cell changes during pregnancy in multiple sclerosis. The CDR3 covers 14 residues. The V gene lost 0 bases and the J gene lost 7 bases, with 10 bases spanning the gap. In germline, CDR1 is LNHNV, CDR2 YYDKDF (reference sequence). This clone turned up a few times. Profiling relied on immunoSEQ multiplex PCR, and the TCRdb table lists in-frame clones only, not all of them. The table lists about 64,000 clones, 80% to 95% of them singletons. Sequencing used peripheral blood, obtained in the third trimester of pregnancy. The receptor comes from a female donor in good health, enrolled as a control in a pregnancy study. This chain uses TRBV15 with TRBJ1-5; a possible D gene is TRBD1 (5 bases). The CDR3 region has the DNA TGTGCCACCAGCAGAGAGGAGGGGCCCCAGCCCCAGCATTTT. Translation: CATSREEGPQPQHF.